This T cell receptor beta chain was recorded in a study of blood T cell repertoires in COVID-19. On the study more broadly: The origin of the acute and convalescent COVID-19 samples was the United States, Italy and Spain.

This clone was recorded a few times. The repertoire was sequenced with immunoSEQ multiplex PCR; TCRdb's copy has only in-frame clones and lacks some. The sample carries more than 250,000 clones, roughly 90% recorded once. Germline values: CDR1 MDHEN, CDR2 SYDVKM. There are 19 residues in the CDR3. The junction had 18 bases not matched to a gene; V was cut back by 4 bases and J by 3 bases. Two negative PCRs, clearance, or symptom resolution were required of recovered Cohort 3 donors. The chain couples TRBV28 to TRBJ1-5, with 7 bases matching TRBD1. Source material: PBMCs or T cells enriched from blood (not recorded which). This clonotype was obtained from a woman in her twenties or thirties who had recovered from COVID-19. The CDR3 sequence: CASSYRGRTGTAYNQPQHF. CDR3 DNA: TGTGCCAGCAGTTATAGGGGAAGAACCGGGACAGCCTACAATCAGCCCCAGCATTTT.